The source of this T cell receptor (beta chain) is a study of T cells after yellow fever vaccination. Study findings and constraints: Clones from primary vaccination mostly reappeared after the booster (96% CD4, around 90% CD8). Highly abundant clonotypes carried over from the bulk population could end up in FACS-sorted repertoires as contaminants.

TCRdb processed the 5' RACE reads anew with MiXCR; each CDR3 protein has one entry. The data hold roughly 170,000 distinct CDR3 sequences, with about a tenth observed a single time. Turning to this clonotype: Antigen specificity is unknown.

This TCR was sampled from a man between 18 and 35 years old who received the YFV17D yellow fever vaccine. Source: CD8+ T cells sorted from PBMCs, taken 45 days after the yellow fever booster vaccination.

The CDR3: CAISAGEGRETQYF. As DNA, the CDR3 is TGTGCCATCAGTGCCGGAGAGGGTAGAGAGACCCAGTACTTC. The rearrangement uses TRBV10-3 and TRBJ2-5; maybe TRBD2 (5 bases). Looked up from germline, CDR1 is ENHRY and CDR2 is SYGVKD. This CDR3 is built from 14 residues. Trimming removed 4 bases at V and 4 bases at J, with 13 bases between.